This is a list of T cell receptor beta chains from one sample in a study of cytomegalovirus exposure and HLA in healthy donors. This table comes from immunoSEQ multiplex PCR, and its TCRdb copy is limited to in-frame clones, with some not included. The sample yields about 200,000 clones, around 79% seen once. Sequencing was performed on PBMCs. The receptors stem from a male donor in good health and CMV-seropositive. Each CDR3 is given with its conserved first and last residue. A D gene is named only where the DNA matches it firmly. The listing skips clone size in some rows; elsewhere it reads once, few, many or a size class.

CSVAVGAPTDTQYF | TGCAGCGTTGCAGTGGGGGCCCCCACAGATACGCAGTATTTT | TRBJ2-3 | - | 14 | TRBV29-1 | -
CASSQGATFGDEQYF | TGCGCCAGCAGCCAAGGGGCGACCTTCGGCGACGAGCAGTACTTC | TRBJ2-7 | - | 15 | TRBV4-3 | -
CATLLAGGTDTQYF | TGTGCCACCTTACTAGCGGGGGGAACAGATACGCAGTATTTT | TRBJ2-3 | - | 14 | TRBV6-6 | TRBD2
CASSVRGSSGANVLTF | TGTGCCAGTAGTGTCAGGGGGAGCTCTGGGGCCAACGTCCTGACTTTC | TRBJ2-6 | - | 16 | TRBV19 | TRBD1
CASSGQGAGGGYTF | TGTGCCAGCAGCGGACAGGGGGCGGGCGGTGGCTACACCTTC | TRBJ1-2 | - | 14 | TRBV7-8 | TRBD1
CASSFDRVRGYTF | TGTGCCAGCAGCTTCGACAGGGTTAGAGGCTACACCTTC | TRBJ1-2 | - | 13 | TRBV7-8 | TRBD1
CASSSSDRVGTEAFF | TGTGCCAGTAGTAGCTCTGACAGGGTAGGCACTGAAGCTTTCTTT | TRBJ1-1 | - | 15 | TRBV19 | TRBD1
CASSLVPSSAGGETQYF | TGTGCCAGCAGCTTGGTCCCCAGCTCAGCGGGGGGGGAGACCCAGTACTTC | TRBJ2-5 | - | 17 | TRBV7-2 | TRBD2
CASSRRARKEKLFF | TGTGCCAGTAGTAGGAGGGCTCGAAAGGAAAAACTGTTTTTT | TRBJ1-4 | once | 14 | TRBV19 | -
CASSSTGEGELFF | TGTGCCAGCAGCTCCACAGGGGAAGGGGAGCTGTTTTTT | TRBJ2-2 | - | 13 | TRBV7-9 | TRBD1
CSAKDQEQYF | TGCAGTGCTAAAGACCAAGAGCAGTACTTC | TRBJ2-7 | - | 10 | TRBV20-1 | -
CASSETGPYEQYF | TGCGCCAGCAGTGAGACAGGGCCCTACGAGCAGTACTTC | TRBJ2-7 | few | 13 | TRBV5-1 | TRBD1
CAISEMGQMNEQYF | TGTGCCATCAGTGAGATGGGACAGATGAACGAGCAGTACTTC | TRBJ2-7 | - | 14 | TRBV10-3 | TRBD1
CASSPRGIANTEAFF | TGTGCCAGCTCACCAAGGGGCATCGCGAACACTGAAGCTTTCTTT | TRBJ1-1 | - | 15 | TRBV18 | -
CSARENSPLHF | TGCAGTGCTAGGGAGAATTCACCCCTCCACTTT | TRBJ1-6 | - | 11 | TRBV20-1 | -
CAWTLAGGLGRETQYF | TGTGCCTGGACACTAGCGGGAGGCCTCGGGCGTGAGACCCAGTACTTC | TRBJ2-5 | - | 16 | TRBV30 | TRBD2
CASTRLADSTDTQYF | TGCGCCAGCACTAGACTAGCGGACAGCACAGATACGCAGTATTTT | TRBJ2-3 | - | 15 | TRBV5-1 | TRBD2
CASSPLAGFTYNEQFF | TGTGCCAGCTCACCACTAGCGGGCTTCACCTACAATGAGCAGTTCTTC | TRBJ2-1 | - | 16 | TRBV18 | TRBD2
CASSPGGDPNQPQHF | TGTGCCAGCAGCCCTGGGGGGGACCCTAATCAGCCCCAGCATTTT | TRBJ1-5 | - | 15 | TRBV5-5 | -
CASWGGTGYYGYTF | TGCGCCAGCTGGGGGGGGACAGGATACTATGGCTACACCTTC | TRBJ1-2 | - | 14 | TRBV5-1 | TRBD1
CASSNRGLSHEQYF | TGTGCCAGCAGCAACAGGGGATTGTCCCACGAGCAGTACTTC | TRBJ2-7 | - | 14 | TRBV6-5 | TRBD1
CASSNGWTGGNQPQHF | TGTGCCAGCAGCAATGGATGGACAGGGGGCAATCAGCCCCAGCATTTT | TRBJ1-5 | - | 16 | TRBV21-1 | -
CSVGQGNTGELFF | TGCAGCGTTGGACAGGGGAACACCGGGGAGCTGTTTTTT | TRBJ2-2 | - | 13 | TRBV29-1 | TRBD1
CASSKQGSGTEAFF | TGTGCCAGTAGTAAACAGGGGTCAGGGACTGAAGCTTTCTTT | TRBJ1-1 | few | 14 | TRBV19 | TRBD1
CAWSLTDEETQYF | TGTGCCTGGAGTCTAACCGATGAAGAGACCCAGTACTTC | TRBJ2-5 | - | 13 | TRBV30 | -
CASSDLLDRAETGELFF | TGTGCCAGCAGTGACCTCCTTGACAGGGCCGAGACCGGGGAGCTGTTTTTT | TRBJ2-2 | - | 17 | TRBV25-1 | TRBD1
CASNQRRSTDTQYF | TGCGCCAGCAATCAGCGGAGGAGCACAGATACGCAGTATTTT | TRBJ2-3 | - | 14 | TRBV27 | -
CASSYQGQNQPQHF | TGTGCCAGCAGCTACCAGGGCCAGAATCAGCCCCAGCATTTT | TRBJ1-5 | - | 14 | TRBV7-2 | -
CASSLPTGSETQYF | TGTGCCAGCTCACTTCCGACAGGGAGCGAGACCCAGTACTTC | TRBJ2-5 | - | 14 | TRBV18 | TRBD1
CASSPQGRGTEAFF | TGTGCCAGCAGCCCCCAAGGGAGGGGCACTGAAGCTTTCTTT | TRBJ1-1 | - | 14 | TRBV6-6 | -
CASSFGGSVTETQYF | TGCGCCAGCAGCTTTGGGGGGAGCGTTACTGAAACCCAGTACTTC | TRBJ2-5 | - | 15 | TRBV5-1 | -
CASSSLAGPHNEQFF | TGTGCCAGCAGTTCACTAGCGGGACCCCACAATGAGCAGTTCTTC | TRBJ2-1 | - | 15 | TRBV27 | TRBD2
CASSLGATGDYGYTF | TGTGCCAGCAGCTTAGGAGCAACAGGGGACTATGGCTACACCTTC | TRBJ1-2 | few | 15 | TRBV7-9 | TRBD1
CASSILFYEQYF | TGTGCCAGCAGTATACTCTTCTACGAGCAGTACTTC | TRBJ2-7 | - | 12 | TRBV28 | -
CASSLLRTAYEQYF | TGTGCCAGCAGCCTACTCCGGACAGCCTACGAGCAGTACTTC | TRBJ2-7 | - | 14 | TRBV11-1 | -
CASSPRTSGNDYNEQFF | TGTGCCAGCAGCCCACGGACTAGCGGGAACGACTACAATGAGCAGTTCTTC | TRBJ2-1 | - | 17 | TRBV11-2 | TRBD2
CASSEVVGVSNQPQHF | TGTGCCAGCAGTGAAGTGGTAGGGGTTAGCAATCAGCCCCAGCATTTT | TRBJ1-5 | - | 16 | TRBV6-1 | -
CASSGPGQGLTRSDEQYF | TGTGCCAGCAGCGGACCGGGACAGGGATTAACTAGGTCGGACGAGCAGTACTTC | TRBJ2-7 | - | 18 | TRBV9 | TRBD1
CASSLGEGTYEQYF | TGTGCCAGCAGCTTAGGGGAGGGGACGTACGAGCAGTACTTC | TRBJ2-7 | - | 14 | TRBV7-8 | TRBD2
CASSIASNEKLFF | TGTGCCAGTAGTATAGCTTCTAATGAAAAACTGTTTTTT | TRBJ1-4 | - | 13 | TRBV19 | -
CASTAGGEWNERFF | TGTGCCAGTACCGCCGGGGGGGAATGGAATGAGCGGTTCTTC | TRBJ2-1 | - | 14 | TRBV11-2 | TRBD2
CASSYSGLAAYGQFF | TGTGCCAGCAGTTACTCGGGACTAGCGGCCTACGGGCAGTTCTTC | TRBJ2-1 | - | 15 | TRBV6-5 | TRBD2
CASSSHTLSYEQYF | TGTGCCAGCAGTTCTCACACGCTCTCCTACGAGCAGTACTTC | TRBJ2-7 | - | 14 | TRBV6-6 | -
CASSPGSYSNQPQHF | TGTGCCAGCAGCCCCGGGAGTTATAGCAATCAGCCCCAGCATTTT | TRBJ1-5 | - | 15 | TRBV7-8 | -
CASSLGLAGVNEQFF | TGTGCCAGCTCCCTCGGACTAGCGGGAGTCAATGAGCAGTTCTTC | TRBJ2-1 | - | 15 | TRBV27 | TRBD2
CASSINTGGPLDTQYF | TGTGCCAGTAGTATAAATACGGGAGGGCCTTTAGATACGCAGTATTTT | TRBJ2-3 | few | 16 | TRBV19 | TRBD2
CASSLVGGVNTEAFF | TGTGCCAGCAGCTTGGTAGGGGGCGTGAACACTGAAGCTTTCTTT | TRBJ1-1 | - | 15 | TRBV7-3 | TRBD1